This T cell receptor beta chain was sequenced in a study of Ad26.COV2.S vaccination and SARS-CoV-2 variants. Study-wide findings and caveats: Higher spike-specific TCR breadth was found in vaccine recipients than in placebo recipients.

Regarding this clone: The antigen remains unidentified.

Treatment defined: 15 to 20 received Ad26.COV2.S at low or high dose, single or two shots; about five received placebo; per-sample allocation not given. Sampling was done on day 63 after the first vaccine or placebo injection. Here immunoSEQ multiplex PCR was the method, and the copy in TCRdb shows in-frame clones only, minus some. Among 410,000 or so clones, about nine tenths were seen once, and the ten largest hold about 1.7%. CDR3 size: 12 residues. V lost 6 bases and J lost 4, with 10 bases in between. CDR1 is MDHEN, CDR2 SYDVKM, per germline. This chain connects TRBV28 to TRBJ2-7; no reliable D call. This clonotype was sampled from a person between 18 and 60 years old who received the Ad26.COV2.S COVID-19 vaccine or a placebo. The source was peripheral blood, collected in a trial of Ad26.COV2.S vaccine versus placebo. CDR3 bases: TGTGCCAGCAGACCGTGGGGTTACGAGCAGTACTTC. Translating it yields CASRPWGYEQYF.